This TCR beta chain was found in a study of blood T cells in healthy people across ages. On the study more broadly: Researchers report that template switching captured about one barcoded beta molecule per two T cells.

PBMCs, at least 7 million per sample, were isolated. The amount of total RNA extracted per sample was at least 5 micrograms. The germline V gene has CDR1 SGDLS and CDR2 YYNGEE. CDR3 length equals 15 residues. Unmatched junction bases numbered 4, after V lost 0 bases and J lost 2 bases. Next came a second PCR, run for roughly 7 to 12 cycles, which used a sample-barcoded 5' primer along with a J-beta primer mix. CDR3-containing paired-end reads numbering at least 3 million came from each sample. MiXCR, applied by TCRdb to the 5' RACE reads, yields one record per CDR3 protein. The profile shows over a million distinct CDR3 sequences, 35% to 55% of them singletons. For this clonotype: This may come from a read error, since a much larger clone is one base off.

Sequenced input: blood. The rearrangement joins TRBV9 to TRBJ2-7; 8 nucleotides match TRBD2. This TCR derives from a woman between 55 and 75 years old in good health. Here the CDR3 DNA reads TGTGCCAGCAGCGTAGGCGGGAGGACCGCCTACGAGCAGTACTTC. Amino acids: CASSVGGRTAYEQYF.